These T cell receptor beta chains were read from a single sample in a study of metastatic and nonmetastatic thyroid tumors. TCRdb re-clonotyped the PCR reads via MiXCR. The data hold tens of thousands of clones, with about 33% observed a single time. Material for sequencing was tumor tissue. These receptors came from a female donor with papillary thyroid cancer or a benign thyroid nodule (not recorded which). Some clones in this sample may be carry-over from other donors' samples. Both conserved end residues are part of each CDR3. The D gene is left open where the match is weak. Clone size is stated in some rows and not others, as once, few, many or a class when expanded.

clone_size,j_call,v_call,d_call,cdr3_nt,cdr3_aa
-,TRBJ2-1,TRBV11-3,-,TGTGCCAGCAGCTTAGCGGGACTCTACAATGAGCAGTTCTTC,CASSLAGLYNEQFF
many,TRBJ1-2,TRBV6-6,-,TGTGCCAGCAGTTACAAAGGGACTGACTATGGCTACACCTTC,CASSYKGTDYGYTF
-,TRBJ2-5,TRBV20-1,-,TGCAGTGCCTGGGGGCGGGAGACCCAGTACTTC,CSAWGRETQYF
-,TRBJ1-5,TRBV19,-,TGTGCCAGTAGTATGGGAGGTTGGCGATCCGCCAATCAGCCCCAGCATTTT,CASSMGGWRSANQPQHF
-,TRBJ1-6,TRBV6-2/TRBV6-3,-,TGTGCCAGCAGTTACGACTCGCGTAATTCACCCCTCCACTTT,CASSYDSRNSPLHF
-,TRBJ2-7,TRBV24-1,-,TGTGCCACCAGTAGCCCTGGATCCTACGAGCAGTACTTC,CATSSPGSYEQYF
-,TRBJ1-2,TRBV6-1,-,TGTGCCGTTTCCCGGGAGGGTAACTATGGCTACACCTTC,CAVSREGNYGYTF
-,TRBJ2-7,TRBV3-1,-,TGTGCCAGCAGCCAAGCAAAAGAGCAGTACTTC,CASSQAKEQYF
few,TRBJ2-2,TRBV6-6,TRBD1,TGTGCCAGCAGTTACTGGAAAACAGGGGGAGACACCGGGGAGCTGTTTTTT,CASSYWKTGGDTGELFF
-,TRBJ2-3,TRBV6-1,-,TGTGCCAGCAGTGAACGGGCCCCCACAGATACGCAGTATTTT,CASSERAPTDTQYF
-,TRBJ2-3,TRBV28,-,TGTGCCAGCAGTTTCGGAGTTTTGGATACGCAGTATTTT,CASSFGVLDTQYF